The source of this T cell receptor (beta chain) is a study of T cell repertoires and HLA-DP antigens. Study at large: One alloantigen had ten groove amino acid differences from self, the other one.

Untouched CD4+ T cells were isolated by negative selection, averaging about 98% purity. Germline V lookup: CDR1 MGHRA, CDR2 YSYEKL. Between the trimmed V and J ends, which lost 0 bases and 1 base, there was a span of 18 bases. The CDR3 sequence is 19 residues long. Using immunoSEQ multiplex PCR, the repertoire was profiled, and TCRdb retains in-frame clones only, with some absent. This table holds over 60,000 clones, around 77% found once. For this clone: The antigen is not known.

This receptor was taken from a man aged 55 to 70 in good health and CMV-seronegative. The sequencing input was CD4+ T cells from PBMCs. The chain has TRBV4-1 and TRBJ1-4; a possible D gene is TRBD1 (6 bases). The CDR3 nucleotides read TGCGCCAGCAGCCAAGATCCCTACTCCGACAGGATAACTAATGAAAAACTGTTTTTT. Translation: CASSQDPYSDRITNEKLFF.